Below, 9 T cell receptor beta chains from the same sample are listed, as sequenced in a study of T cells in Graves' hyperthyroidism and ophthalmopathy. Amplified TCR beta CDR3 regions derived from RNA transcripts. With the HTBI primer set, the TCR CDR3 went through a first round of RT-PCR. In TCRdb, the multiplex PCR reads were re-called with MiXCR into one record per CDR3 protein. This table holds about 350,000 distinct CDR3 sequences, 15% to 20% found once. Sequencing was carried out using blood. Receptor source: a woman aged 40 to 50 with Graves' ophthalmopathy.

This clonotype was recorded at least ten times. J is TRBJ1-2 and V is TRBV30; possibly TRBD1 for D (6 bases). The CDR3 is 16 residues long. V lost 4 bases, J lost 4 bases, and 22 bases lay in between. The germline CDR1 and CDR2 sequences are GTSNPN and SVGIG (reference sequence). The CDR3 is CAWKTGTRTAGYGYTF. CDR3 coding DNA: TGTGCCTGGAAAACAGGGACCAGAACTGCTGGCTATGGCTACACCTTC. Supplemented by reference TRBV30 and TRBJ1-2, the full variable domain reads SQTIHQWPATLVQPVGSPLSLECTVEGTSNPNLYWYRQAAGRGLQLLFYSVGIGQISSEVPQNLSASRPQDRQFILSSKKLLLSDSGFYLCAWKTGTRTAGYGYTFGSGTRLTVV.

The genes are TRBV5-4 and TRBJ1-2; 9 bases match TRBD1. This CDR3 spans 14 amino acids. V was clipped by 6 bases and J by 2 bases; unmatched bases: 5. Germline CDR1 SGHNT, CDR2 YYREEE (reference sequence). The CDR3 sequence: CASNKGQGNYGYTF. The CDR3 DNA follows: TGTGCCAGCAACAAGGGACAGGGCAACTATGGCTACACCTTC.

This clonotype has at least ten counts. Since no conserved phenylalanine or tryptophan closes the CDR3, a read error is the likely cause. V and J are TRBV6-5 and TRBJ2-5, with 12 bases aligning to TRBD2. The CDR3 spans 15 residues. CDR1 is MNHEY, CDR2 SVGAGI, per germline. The trim removed 5 bases at V and 4 bases at J, leaving 5 bases unmatched. Here the CDR3 reads CASSHGLAGRETQYL. Here the CDR3 DNA reads TGTGCCAGCAGTCATGGACTAGCGGGAAGAGAGACCCAGTACCTC.

This clonotype appeared many times. The chain recombines TRBV5-1 with TRBJ2-4; 8 positions match TRBD2. The CDR3 consists of 15 residues. Per germline, CDR1 SGHRS and CDR2 YFSETQ. Trimming removed 3 bases from V and 0 bases from J; junction bases left unmatched: 2. The CDR3 spells CASSSLAGAKNIQYF. The CDR3 DNA reads TGCGCCAGCAGCTCGCTAGCGGGAGCCAAAAACATTCAGTACTTC. The variable domain in full, with the rest retrieved from reference TRBV5-1 and TRBJ2-4, is KAGVTQTPRYLIKTRGQQVTLSCSPISGHRSVSWYQQTPGQGLQFLFEYFSETQRNKGNFPGRFSGRQFSNSRSEMNVSTLELGDSALYLCASSSLAGAKNIQYFGAGTRLSVL.

This clonotype showed up just a few times. The V call is TRBV5-1, the J call TRBJ2-7, with no clear D. The CDR3 consists of 14 residues. The ends were cut back, 2 bases at V and 0 bases at J, with 9 bases in the middle. CDR1 is SGHRS and CDR2 is YFSETQ in the germline V gene. CDR3 protein: CASSFTVSSYEQYF. CDR3 in DNA: TGCGCCAGCAGCTTTACAGTGTCCTCCTACGAGCAGTACTTC. Filled out from reference TRBV5-1 and TRBJ2-7, the complete variable domain reads KAGVTQTPRYLIKTRGQQVTLSCSPISGHRSVSWYQQTPGQGLQFLFEYFSETQRNKGNFPGRFSGRQFSNSRSEMNVSTLELGDSALYLCASSFTVSSYEQYFGPGTRLTVT.

This clonotype was counted at least ten times. The chain carries TRBV7-2 and TRBJ1-5; no clear D gene. Germline CDR1 SGHTA, CDR2 FQGNSA. The V end lost 0 bases, the J end lost 0 bases, and 9 bases lay between the germline ends. The CDR3 runs 16 residues. CDR3 DNA: TGTGCCAGCAGCTTAGCGTTTAGGCTTAGCAATCAGCCCCAGCATTTT. Translated, it gives CASSLAFRLSNQPQHF. The full variable domain, completed using reference TRBV7-2 and TRBJ1-5, is GAGVSQSPSNKVTEKGKDVELRCDPISGHTALYWYRQSLGQGLEFLIYFQGNSAPDKSGLPSDRFSAERTGGSVSTLTIQRTQQEDSAVYLCASSLAFRLSNQPQHFGDGTRLSIL.

This clonotype appeared many times. The chain uses TRBV6-2 or TRBV6-3 and TRBJ1-5, with D tentatively TRBD1 (6 bases). Germline V CDR1 and CDR2: MNHEY, SVGEGT. V was shortened by 2 bases and J by 1 base, with 15 bases between the two germline ends. This CDR3 has 17 residues. In DNA form, the CDR3 reads TGTGCCAGCAGTTACCGCGGACAGACCGGGAGCAATCAGCCCCAGCATTTT. Protein: CASSYRGQTGSNQPQHF.

V and J are TRBV6-2 or TRBV6-3 and TRBJ2-2, with D hard to call. CDR1 and CDR2 (germline): MNHEY, SVGEGT. This CDR3 has 13 amino acids. The V gene lost 6 bases and the J gene lost 6 bases, with 11 bases spanning the gap. CDR3 sequence (DNA): TGTGCCAGCAGCAAACCGGGTTCCGGGGAGCTGTTTTTT. Its protein is CASSKPGSGELFF.

The chain combines TRBV5-4 with TRBJ1-1; 7 bases map to TRBD1. Germline CDR1 reads SGHNT; CDR2 reads YYREEE (reference sequence). V shed 3 bases, J shed 3 bases, and the junction held 14 bases outside the gene matches. This CDR3 is 17 amino acids long. As DNA, the CDR3 is TGTGCCAGCAGCTCCCGACAGGGACTTACCAGGGACACTGAAGCTTTCTTT. Translation gives CASSSRQGLTRDTEAFF.